Many counts were recorded for the clone carrying this TCR beta chain. Its cognate antigen is unknown. Time point in this sample: newly diagnosed GD, antithyroid drugs for less than 3 months. From RNA extracted from PBMCs, the TCR library was made. This sample is part of a study of regulatory T cells in long-lasting Graves disease. Study outcomes and limitations: TRBV28, TRBJ1-2 and TRBJ2-5 were segments that persistent disease favored.

Germline V gives CDR1 LGHDT, CDR2 YNNKEL (reference sequence). The CDR3 runs 14 residues. V lost 6 bases and J lost 2, with 13 bases in between. For TCR beta, libraries came from iRepertoire HTBI primers and Arm-PCR of CDR3 regions. TCRdb itself ran the multiplex PCR reads through MiXCR, one entry per CDR3 protein. The sample gives hundreds of thousands of distinct CDR3 sequences, 15% to 20% of which show up once; approximately 18% is in the top ten. These data were also filed under a second study, of T cells in Graves' hyperthyroidism and ophthalmopathy. That report notes: Patients showing uncontrolled infection, other autoimmune disease, pregnancy or lactation were ineligible. RT-PCR in the first round (using the HTBI primer set) targeted the TCR CDR3. Ophthalmopathy, as predicted by the model, came a median approximately 6.5 months after the prediction.

This clonotype originated in a young woman with Graves disease. The rearrangement joins TRBV3-1 to TRBJ1-1; D perhaps matches TRBD1 (5 bases). This specimen consisted of peripheral blood mononuclear cells (PBMCs), obtained at new diagnosis, from a patient treated with antithyroid drugs. The DNA of the CDR3 is TGTGCCAGCAGTCGGCGGGGCACCAACACTGAAGCTTTCTTT. Protein sequence: CASSRRGTNTEAFF.